Shown below are 22 T cell receptor beta chains from a single sample sequenced in a study of T cell responses to AZD1222 COVID-19 vaccine. TCRdb keeps only in-frame clones here, not all; method: immunoSEQ multiplex PCR. Of about 83,000 clones detected, 88% appear once; the ten largest clones hold roughly 5.1%. The sample consisted of peripheral blood, taken on day 0 of MenACWY control vaccination. These receptors originate from an adult in good health.

The V call is TRBV27, the J call TRBJ2-3; D uncertain. The V and J ends lost 5 bases and 4 bases respectively, with 13 bases between them. Germline values: CDR1 MNHEY, CDR2 SMNVEV (reference sequence). The CDR3 has 14 residues. The DNA of the CDR3 is TGTGCCAGCAGTCCCCCTCGGCAGCCAGATACGCAGTATTTT. It encodes CASSPPRQPDTQYF.

V and J are TRBV5-1 and TRBJ1-5; TRBD1 is a possible D gene (6 bases). The germline V gene encodes CDR1 SGHRS and CDR2 YFSETQ. CDR3 length: 18 residues. V lost 4 bases to trimming and J lost 0 bases, with 20 bases between them. CDR3 loop: CASSPTVQGPYSNQPQHF. CDR3 nucleotide sequence: TGCGCCAGCAGCCCCACGGTACAGGGACCGTATAGCAATCAGCCCCAGCATTTT.

This rearrangement joins TRBV29-1 to TRBJ2-2; perhaps D is TRBD1 or TRBD2 (5 bases each). The V end lost 4 bases, the J end lost 2 bases, and 11 bases lay between the germline ends. From germline, CDR1 is SQVTM and CDR2 ANQGSEA. The CDR3 runs to 14 residues. As DNA, the CDR3 is TGCAGCGTTGGGGACGGACTCAACACCGGGGAGCTGTTTTTT. It specifies CSVGDGLNTGELFF.

V is TRBV19 and J is TRBJ2-5; 12 bases match TRBD2. Trimming at V came to 3 bases and at J to 1 base, leaving 3 bases not matched to a gene. There are 16 residues in the CDR3. The V gene's germline CDR1 is LNHDA and CDR2 SQIVND (reference sequence). Here the CDR3 DNA reads TGTGCCAGTAGTATTCCGGGACTAGCGGGCCAAGAGACCCAGTACTTC. The encoded protein is CASSIPGLAGQETQYF.

The V call is TRBV4-3, the J call TRBJ2-1; TRBD1 is a possible D gene (6 bases). The germline V and J ends were trimmed by 3 bases and 9 bases, with 12 bases remaining between them. Germline CDR1 reads LGHNA; CDR2 reads YSLEER. CDR3 size: 13 residues. This CDR3 is CASSQPPGVEQFF. The CDR3 bases are TGCGCCAGCAGCCAGCCCCCAGGGGTTGAGCAGTTCTTC.

This rearrangement joins TRBV15 to TRBJ2-7; D unresolved. With 5 bases removed from V and 4 bases from J, the gap between germline ends came to 12 bases. Germline V gene sequence: CDR1 LNHNV, CDR2 YYDKDF (reference sequence). This CDR3 comprises 13 residues. CDR3 sequence: CATSGIDRYEQYF. CDR3 DNA sequence: TGTGCCACCAGCGGTATAGATCGATACGAGCAGTACTTC. Full variable domain (missing parts from reference TRBV15 and TRBJ2-7): DAMVIQNPRYQVTQFGKPVTLSCSQTLNHNVMYWYQQKSSQAPKLLFHYYDKDFNNEADTPDNFQSRRPNTSFCFLDIRSPGLGDTAMYLCATSGIDRYEQYFGPGTRLTVT.

J is TRBJ2-7 and V is TRBV9, with TRBD1 matching 12 bases. CDR1 and CDR2 (germline): SGDLS, YYNGEE. V dropped 2 bases and J dropped 3; count of bases not matched to a gene: 3. The CDR3 extends over 15 amino acids. The chain's CDR3 is CASSVGDRGLYEQYF. Written as DNA, the CDR3 is TGTGCCAGCAGCGTCGGGGACAGGGGGCTCTACGAGCAGTACTTC.

The chain combines TRBV6-6 with TRBJ1-1; no clear D gene. Germline lookup yields CDR1 MNHNY and CDR2 SVGAGI (reference sequence). The CDR3 is made up of 15 amino acids. V was shortened by 0 bases and J by 0 bases, with 8 bases between the two germline ends. For the CDR3, the DNA is TGTGCCAGCAGTTACTCGGCGGGGATGAACACTGAAGCTTTCTTT. It specifies CASSYSAGMNTEAFF.

The chain has TRBV5-6 and TRBJ2-7, with 8 bases aligning to TRBD2. This CDR3 is 14 amino acids long. CDR1 SGHDT and CDR2 YYEEEE come from the germline V gene. After removal of 3 bases from V and 6 bases from J, the junction contained 8 bases not matched to a gene. CDR3 nucleotide sequence: TGTGCCAGCAGCTGGGCGGGAGGACACGCCGAGCAGTACTTC. Amino acids: CASSWAGGHAEQYF.

CDR3: CASSIGRDNTEAFF. For the CDR3, the DNA is TGTGCCAGTAGTATAGGTCGGGACAACACTGAAGCTTTCTTT. The chain uses TRBV19 and TRBJ1-1; D may be TRBD1 (5 bases). CDR1 and CDR2 (germline): LNHDA, SQIVND (reference sequence). The V end lost 1 base, the J end lost 2 bases, and 8 bases lay between the germline ends. The CDR3 extends over 14 amino acids.

The chain couples TRBV19 to TRBJ1-3, with TRBD1 as a possible D gene (5 bases). Trimming removed 3 bases from V and 2 bases from J, with 11 bases in between. The germline V gene encodes CDR1 LNHDA and CDR2 SQIVND (reference sequence). The CDR3 covers 15 residues. DNA of the CDR3: TGTGCCAGTAGTATTGGGGGGGGTCCTGGAAACACCATATATTTT. Protein sequence: CASSIGGGPGNTIYF.

In its sample, this clone was seen once. V is TRBV9 and J is TRBJ1-2; D not certain. This CDR3 region has 12 residues. Trimming took off 1 base at V and 5 bases at J, with 6 bases between the two ends. Germline V gene lookup returns CDR1 SGDLS and CDR2 YYNGEE. CDR3 in amino acids: CASSVPGYGYTF. For the CDR3, the DNA is TGTGCCAGCAGCGTACCAGGTTATGGCTACACCTTC.

The chain combines TRBV6-5 with TRBJ2-4; D is uncertain. Germline CDR1 and CDR2: MNHEY and SVGAGI. The CDR3 spans 14 residues. The ends were cut back, 8 bases at V and 0 bases at J, with 11 bases in the middle. The CDR3 sequence is CASSVTLAKNIQYF. In DNA, the CDR3 is TGTGCCAGCTCGGTAACCTTAGCCAAAAACATTCAGTACTTC.

The V and J genes are TRBV9 and TRBJ2-6; D not certain. Trimming took 0 bases from V and 3 from J, leaving 13 bases between them. Germline CDR1 is SGDLS and CDR2 is YYNGEE. The CDR3 totals 17 residues. The CDR3: CASSVEFHGFGANVLTF. CDR3 in DNA: TGTGCCAGCAGCGTAGAGTTTCACGGCTTTGGGGCCAACGTCCTGACTTTC. The full variable domain, in which reference TRBV9 and TRBJ2-6 provide the parts outside the CDR3, is DSGVTQTPKHLITATGQRVTLRCSPRSGDLSVYWYQQSLDQGLQFLIQYYNGEERAKGNILERFSAQQFPDLHSELNLSSLELGDSALYFCASSVEFHGFGANVLTFGAGSRLTVL.

This CDR3 reads CASSTLESSQFF. CDR3 DNA sequence: TGTGCCAGCAGCACTTTGGAGAGTTCCCAGTTCTTC. The rearrangement joins TRBV9 to TRBJ2-1; no clear D gene. CDR3 length: 12 amino acids. Per germline, CDR1 SGDLS and CDR2 YYNGEE. Trimming cost V 4 bases and J 13 bases, with 15 bases left between them. Full variable domain (outside the CDR3, taken from reference TRBV9 and TRBJ2-1): DSGVTQTPKHLITATGQRVTLRCSPRSGDLSVYWYQQSLDQGLQFLIQYYNGEERAKGNILERFSAQQFPDLHSELNLSSLELGDSALYFCASSTLESSQFFGPGTRLTVL.

This sequence joins TRBV30 and TRBJ2-7; TRBD1 or TRBD2 may be the D gene (5 bases each). The germline V gene has CDR1 GTSNPN and CDR2 SVGIG (reference sequence). Trimming removed 7 bases from V and 2 bases from J, with 21 bases in between. This CDR3 is built from 15 residues. The CDR3 sequence: CASDPRSGTTYEQYF. DNA for the CDR3: TGTGCCTCGGACCCCAGGTCAGGGACCACCTACGAGCAGTACTTC.

This chain joins TRBV28 and TRBJ1-2, with 7 positions matching TRBD1. Germline CDR1 and CDR2: MDHEN and SYDVKM. V was clipped by 6 bases and J by 3 bases; unmatched bases: 10. The CDR3 extends over 15 amino acids. CDR3 sequence (DNA): TGTGCCAGCAGGGGAGGACAGGTTTATCACTATGGCTACACCTTC. Its translation is CASRGGQVYHYGYTF.

V gene TRBV7-2 combines with J gene TRBJ2-1, with 7 bases identical to TRBD2. V lost 5 bases to trimming and J lost 7 bases; unmatched junction nucleotides: 8. Germline-derived CDR1 and CDR2 are SGHTA and FQGNSA. This CDR3 has 14 amino acids. CDR3 sequence reads: CASSAGGSNNEQFF. CDR3 sequence (DNA): TGTGCCAGCAGCGCCGGCGGGAGTAATAATGAGCAGTTCTTC.

The CDR3 nucleotides read TGTGCCAGCAGTTTAACAGGGAGTGGAAACACCATATATTTT. Encoded protein: CASSLTGSGNTIYF. The chain is built from TRBV27 and TRBJ1-3, with a weak D call TRBD1 (6 bases). CDR1 is MNHEY, CDR2 SMNVEV, per germline (reference sequence). The V end was cut by 2 bases, the J end by 3 bases, with 8 bases between. The CDR3 has 14 amino acids.

The gene calls are TRBV6-2 or TRBV6-3 and TRBJ2-7, with D perhaps TRBD1 or TRBD2 (5 bases each). This CDR3 is built from 17 residues. Deletions cut 2 bases from V and 1 base from J, with 18 bases between. Germline loops: CDR1 MNHEY, CDR2 SVGEGT. CDR3 in DNA: TGTGCCAGCAGTTACCACCGACGGACAACGGGGTCCTACGAGCAGTACTTC. Its translation is CASSYHRRTTGSYEQYF.

J is TRBJ2-1 and V is TRBV9, with 10 bases identical to TRBD2. The germline gives CDR1 SGDLS, CDR2 YYNGEE. Germline trimming cut 0 bases from V and 2 bases from J; bases unmatched to any gene: 8. This CDR3 is built from 18 residues. CDR3 sequence: CASSVVVAGGSPYNEQFF. DNA of the CDR3: TGTGCCAGCAGCGTAGTTGTAGCGGGAGGTTCCCCCTACAATGAGCAGTTCTTC.

The CDR3 DNA sequence: TGTGCCAGCAGCTCTTCATCAACGATCCCACTTAACACTGAAGCTTTCTTT. It encodes CASSSSSTIPLNTEAFF. The V and J genes are TRBV7-9 and TRBJ1-1; D remains ambiguous. Germline V gene lookup returns CDR1 SEHNR and CDR2 FQNEAQ (reference sequence). The CDR3 contains 17 residues. Trimming pared 4 bases from V and 2 bases from J, leaving 20 bases between. The full variable domain, completed using reference TRBV7-9 and TRBJ1-1, is DTGVSQNPRHKITKRGQNVTFRCDPISEHNRLYWYRQTLGQGPEFLTYFQNEAQLEKSRLLSDRFSAERPKGSFSTLEIQRTEQGDSAMYLCASSSSSTIPLNTEAFFGQGTRLTVV.